This T cell receptor beta chain was obtained from a study of a mutant IDH1 vaccine in newly diagnosed glioma. The overall study: Of the patients given treatment, 62.5% were male and around 38% were female, and a mean age of approximately 40 years was recorded. Those enrolled had earlier been treated with radiotherapy, temozolomide, or both, mostly both. Points from the study as a whole: Researchers report vaccine-induced immune responses in 93.3% of patients.

Concerning this clone: Its antigen is currently unknown.

Time point noted: week 35, safety follow-up. All doses held 300 ug of mutant IDH1 20-mer peptide, with topical imiquimod. Patients carried new grade 3 or 4 IDH1-mutant astrocytomas lacking nuclear ATRX. The length of the CDR3 is 15 residues. Per the germline V gene, CDR1 is MNHEY and CDR2 is SVGAGI. J gave up 4 bases and V 6 bases, and 8 bases lay outside the gene matches. Repertoires were generated with immunoSEQ multiplex PCR, while TCRdb's copy carries only in-frame clones and drops some. Altogether more than 60,000 clones are present, roughly 74% being singletons, with the ten largest covering over 3.5%.

The rearrangement joins TRBV6-5 to TRBJ1-4, with 7 bases matching TRBD1. The TCR sequence derives from a man aged 50 to 60 with glioma. The sequenced sample was PBMCs, obtained from a glioma patient whose treatment included an IDH1 peptide vaccine. For the CDR3, the DNA is TGTGCCAGCAGCGGTGGGACAGCGGATAATGAAAAACTGTTTTTT. Its protein product is CASSGGTADNEKLFF.